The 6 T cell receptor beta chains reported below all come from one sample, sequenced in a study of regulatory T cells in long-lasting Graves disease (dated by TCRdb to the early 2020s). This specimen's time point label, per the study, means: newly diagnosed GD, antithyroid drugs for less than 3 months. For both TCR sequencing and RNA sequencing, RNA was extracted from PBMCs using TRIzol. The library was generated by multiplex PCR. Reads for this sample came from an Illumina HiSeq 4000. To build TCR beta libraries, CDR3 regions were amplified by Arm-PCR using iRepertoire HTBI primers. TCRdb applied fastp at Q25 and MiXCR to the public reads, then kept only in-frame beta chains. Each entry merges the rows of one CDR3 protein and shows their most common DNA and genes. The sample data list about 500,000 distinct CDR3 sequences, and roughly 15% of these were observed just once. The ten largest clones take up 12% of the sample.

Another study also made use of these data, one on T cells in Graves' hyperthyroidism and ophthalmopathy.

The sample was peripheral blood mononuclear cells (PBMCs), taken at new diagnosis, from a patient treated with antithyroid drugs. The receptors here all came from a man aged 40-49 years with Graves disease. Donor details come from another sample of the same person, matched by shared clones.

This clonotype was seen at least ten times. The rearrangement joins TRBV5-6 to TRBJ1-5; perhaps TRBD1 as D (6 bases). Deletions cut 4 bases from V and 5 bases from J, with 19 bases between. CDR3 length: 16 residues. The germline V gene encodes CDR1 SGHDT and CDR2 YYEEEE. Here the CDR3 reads CASSPSRSGDYQPQHF. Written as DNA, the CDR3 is TGTGCCAGCAGCCCCTCACGGTCAGGGGATTATCAGCCCCAGCATTTT.

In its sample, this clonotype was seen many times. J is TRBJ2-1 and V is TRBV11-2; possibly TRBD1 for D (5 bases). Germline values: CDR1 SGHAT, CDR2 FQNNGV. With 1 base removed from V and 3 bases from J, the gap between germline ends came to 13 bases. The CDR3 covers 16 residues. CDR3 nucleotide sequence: TGTGCCAGCAGCTTAGCTAGGGGTAGAGTCTACAATGAGCAGTTCTTC. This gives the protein CASSLARGRVYNEQFF. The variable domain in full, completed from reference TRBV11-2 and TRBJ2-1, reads EAGVAQSPRYKIIEKRQSVAFWCNPISGHATLYWYQQILGQGPKLLIQFQNNGVVDDSQLPKDRFSAERLKGVDSTLKIQPAKLEDSAVYLCASSLARGRVYNEQFFGPGTRLTVL.

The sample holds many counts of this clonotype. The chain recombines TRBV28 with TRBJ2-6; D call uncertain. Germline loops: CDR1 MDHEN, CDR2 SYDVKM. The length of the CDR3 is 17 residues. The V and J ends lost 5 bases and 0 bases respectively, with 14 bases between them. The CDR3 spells CASSPSPISSGANVLTF. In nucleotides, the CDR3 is TGTGCCAGCAGTCCTTCCCCTATAAGCTCTGGGGCCAACGTCCTGACTTTC.

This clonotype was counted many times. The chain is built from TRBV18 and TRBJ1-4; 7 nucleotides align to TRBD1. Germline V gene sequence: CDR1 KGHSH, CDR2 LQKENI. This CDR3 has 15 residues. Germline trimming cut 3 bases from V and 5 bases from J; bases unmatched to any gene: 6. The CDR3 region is CASSPRDRRNEKLFF. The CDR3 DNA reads TGTGCCAGCTCACCCCGGGACAGAAGAAATGAAAAACTGTTTTTT.

DNA for the CDR3: TGTGCCAGCGTTCGGTGGCGGGGTTCGGAGGCTTTCTTT. This codes for CASVRWRGSEAFF. The chain has TRBV12-3 or TRBV12-4 and TRBJ1-1; D not resolved. Trimming stripped 8 bases from V and 11 bases from J, with 21 bases between. The CDR3 totals 13 residues.

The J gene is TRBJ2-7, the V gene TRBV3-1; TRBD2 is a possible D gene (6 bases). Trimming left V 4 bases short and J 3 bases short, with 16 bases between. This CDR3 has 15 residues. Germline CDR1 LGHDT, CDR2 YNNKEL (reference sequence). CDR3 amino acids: CASSPRLVLSYEQYF. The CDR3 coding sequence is TGTGCCAGCAGCCCGAGACTAGTATTGAGCTACGAGCAGTACTTC.